This T cell receptor (beta chain) was documented in a study of beta chain features in type 1 diabetes (dated by TCRdb to about 2018). Describing the broader study: Mean age, gender distribution, total cell number and subset yield did not differ between patients and healthy donors. A total of 85 million to 140 million sorted cells were examined across all samples, and a strong correlation was observed between cell number per subset and RNA yield. In the study, recently diagnosed type 1 diabetes patients and matched healthy donors were compared on the TCRB repertoires of their sorted circulating CD4+ T cell subsets. Naive and central memory subsets were obtained from all 30 or so donors, but regulatory and stem cell-like memory subsets were isolated from only 8 patients and 8 healthy donors.

The entire amount of isolated RNA was reverse transcribed using the High Capacity cDNA Reverse Transcription Kit, so the sequenced TCRB transcripts were expressed ones. Naive, central memory and regulatory T cell samples underwent deep immunoSEQ sequencing, averaging around 3.6 million total reads per sample. Sorted cells were lysed in RLT buffer, and RNA was extracted using DNase-treated RNeasy Micro or Mini kits according to cell number. To prevent cross-contamination, every cell subset was processed on its own, while patient and healthy donor samples were processed together. The immunoSEQ multiplex PCR was used to amplify TCRB sequences from cDNA, generating 87-bp fragments that spanned the CDR3 region. The amplicons were sequenced using the Illumina HiSeq platform. The paper's processing steps were these. Synthetic template baselines were used to correct PCR bias computationally, reads within Hamming distance 2 were collapsed together, and singletons that could not be merged were discarded. Reads were aligned against IMGT to assign V, D and J genes, CDR3 length and insertions or deletions at six rearrangement sites. Within each subset, clonotype counts were normalized to the number of sorted cells before true diversity and Gini coefficients were calculated with the tcR R package. The overlap coefficient, calculated on TCRB nucleotide sequences, was used to measure repertoire sharing. Entries here come from immuneACCESS through TCRdb and include only in-frame sequences with V and J called. Some clones fail to appear in such tables; in the studies checked, an unresolved V gene covers under half of the shortfall, and the cause of the remainder is unknown. The DNA gave D and trimming, while V, J and clone size come from that table. This sample gives about 340,000 clones in total; around 9.3% of them show up just once. The ten largest clones add up to roughly 0.99% of the sample.

This clone was observed a handful of times. The specificity of this receptor is unknown. No base quality values were provided; no much bigger clone lies one nucleotide off. Taken from cysteine to phenylalanine, the CDR3 has 13 residues. Just the 39-base CDR3 DNA is kept, in frame starting at base 1. Deletion took 5 bases off V and 0 bases off J, with a span of 8 bases between the germline ends. The germline V gene gives CDR1 as SGHTA and CDR2 as FQGNSA. From each donor, a single peripheral blood sample of approximately 110 mL on average was drawn into heparinised tubes. A BD FACSAria II was used to sort naive, central memory, regulatory and stem cell-like memory CD4+ T cells with a panel that included CD45RO, CCR7, CD25, CD127, CD95 and CD27. A purity above 98% was achieved for all sorted populations. Right away, PBMCs were isolated by Lymphoprep density gradient centrifugation and were stained directly, with no culture step. So that batch effects would be minimized, each experiment stained and sorted samples in pairs, pairing one healthy donor with one patient.

Summary of the overall study and its limitations: Type 1 diabetes patients showed a moderate but significant shortening of TCRB CDR3 length in all four CD4+ subsets. HLA sub-analyses involved small numbers of individuals, so any influence of HLA type on TCRB rearrangement remained unresolved. At VDJ recombination sites, type 1 diabetes patients had fewer insertions and more deleted nucleotides, which implies abnormalities in thymic rearrangement. Naive, central memory and regulatory TCRB repertoires appeared to be more similar among patients than among healthy donors. PCR might favor shorter templates, but patient and control samples were amplified and corrected together, so any skew would affect both groups equally. Sequencing cDNA rather than genomic DNA could over-represent highly expressing activated cells, although activation and CD3 levels did not differ between groups.

Here the chain combines TRBV7-2 and TRBJ2-7, with no confident D gene call. The TCR comes from a man between 25 and 39 years old with type 1 diabetes. Sequenced: central memory CD4+ T cells from blood. This receptor has the CDR3 CASSPLLSYEQYF. The DNA reads as follows: TGTGCCAGCAGCCCCCTACTCTCCTACGAGCAGTACTTC. The variable domain in full, with residues beyond the CDR3 obtained from the reference TRBV7-2 and TRBJ2-7 genes, is GAGVSQSPSNKVTEKGKDVELRCDPISGHTALYWYRQSLGQGLEFLIYFQGNSAPDKSGLPSDRFSAERTGGSVSTLTIQRTQQEDSAVYLCASSPLLSYEQYFGPGTRLTVT.